This T cell receptor beta chain is from a study of T-cell reconstitution after alpha-beta-depleted transplantation in children. Preparation of the TCRbeta library involved a method that used unique molecular identifiers. TCRdb re-derived calls from the PCR reads in MiXCR, one entry per CDR3 protein. The table records some 75,000 distinct CDR3 sequences, about 7.3% of them present only once. In this sample, this clonotype turned up many times. V shed 4 bases and J 4 bases; nucleotides not matched to a gene: 0. The CDR3 extends over 13 amino acids. Germline V gives CDR1 MRHNA, CDR2 SNTAGT. This TCR derives from a human donor who donated a stem cell graft to a child with acute lymphoblastic leukemia. The input for sequencing was PBMCs from the stem cell graft donor, taken from the stem cell graft. The V and J genes are TRBV6-4 and TRBJ2-2, with TRBD2 matching over 7 bases. The CDR3 reads CASSAGGTGELFF. For the CDR3, the DNA is TGTGCCAGCAGTGCGGGAGGCACCGGGGAGCTGTTTTTT.